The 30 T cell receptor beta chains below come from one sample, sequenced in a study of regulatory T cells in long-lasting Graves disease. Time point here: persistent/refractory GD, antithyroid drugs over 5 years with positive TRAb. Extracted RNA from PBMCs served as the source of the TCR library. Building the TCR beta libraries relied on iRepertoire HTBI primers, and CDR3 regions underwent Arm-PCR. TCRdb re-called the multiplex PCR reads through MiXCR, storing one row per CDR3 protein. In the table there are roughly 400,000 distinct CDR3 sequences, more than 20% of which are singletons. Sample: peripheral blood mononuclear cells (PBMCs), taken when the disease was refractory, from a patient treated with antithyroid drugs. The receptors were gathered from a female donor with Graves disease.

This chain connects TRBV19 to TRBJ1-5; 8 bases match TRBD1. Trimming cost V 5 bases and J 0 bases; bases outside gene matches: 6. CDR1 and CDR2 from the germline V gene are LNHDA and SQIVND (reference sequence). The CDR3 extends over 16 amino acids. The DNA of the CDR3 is TGTGCCAGTAGTCCAGGGGGCCAGGTTAGCAATCAGCCCCAGCATTTT. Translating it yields CASSPGGQVSNQPQHF.

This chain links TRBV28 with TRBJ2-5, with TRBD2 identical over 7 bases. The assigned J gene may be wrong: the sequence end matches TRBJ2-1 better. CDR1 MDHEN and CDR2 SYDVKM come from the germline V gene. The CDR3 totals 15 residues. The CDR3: CASGKWGGSDNEQFF. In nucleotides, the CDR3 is TGTGCCAGCGGAAAGTGGGGGGGTTCTGACAATGAGCAGTTCTTC.

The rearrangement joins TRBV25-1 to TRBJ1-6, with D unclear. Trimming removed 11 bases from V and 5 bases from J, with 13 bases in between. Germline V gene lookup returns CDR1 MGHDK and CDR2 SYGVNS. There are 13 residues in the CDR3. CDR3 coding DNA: TGTGCCTGCCGGCAGGCAGATAATTCACCCCTCCACTTT. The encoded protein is CACRQADNSPLHF.

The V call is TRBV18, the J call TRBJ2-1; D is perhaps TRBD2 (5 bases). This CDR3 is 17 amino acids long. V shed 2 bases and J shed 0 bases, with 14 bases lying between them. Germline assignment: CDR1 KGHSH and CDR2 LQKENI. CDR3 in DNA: TGTGCCAGCTCACCAGGATGGATGGGGAGCTCCTACAATGAGCAGTTCTTC. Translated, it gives CASSPGWMGSSYNEQFF.

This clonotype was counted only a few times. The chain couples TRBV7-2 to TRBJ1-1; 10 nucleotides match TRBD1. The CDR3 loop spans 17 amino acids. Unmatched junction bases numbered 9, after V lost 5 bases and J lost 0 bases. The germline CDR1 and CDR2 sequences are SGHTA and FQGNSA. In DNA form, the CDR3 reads TGTGCCAGCAGCCCCCAAGACAGGGGGCGCATGAACACTGAAGCTTTCTTT. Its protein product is CASSPQDRGRMNTEAFF.

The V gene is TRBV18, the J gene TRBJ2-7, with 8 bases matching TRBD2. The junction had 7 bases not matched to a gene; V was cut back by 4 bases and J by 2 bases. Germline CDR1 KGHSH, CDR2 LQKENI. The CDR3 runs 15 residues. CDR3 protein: CASSLSREAAYEQYF. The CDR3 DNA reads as TGTGCCAGCTCACTGTCGCGGGAGGCCGCCTACGAGCAGTACTTC.

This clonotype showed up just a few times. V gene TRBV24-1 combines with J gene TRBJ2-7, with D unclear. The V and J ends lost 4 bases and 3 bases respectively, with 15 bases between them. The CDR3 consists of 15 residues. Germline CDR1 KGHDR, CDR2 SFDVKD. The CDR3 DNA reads TGTGCCACCAGTGACCCTGCTAACGGCTTCTACGAGCAGTACTTC. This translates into CATSDPANGFYEQYF.

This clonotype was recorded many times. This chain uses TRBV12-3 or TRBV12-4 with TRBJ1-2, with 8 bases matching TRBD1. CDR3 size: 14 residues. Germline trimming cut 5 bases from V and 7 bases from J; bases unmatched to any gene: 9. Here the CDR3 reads CASSPSNRGGGYTF. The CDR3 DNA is TGTGCCAGCAGTCCTAGCAACAGGGGGGGTGGCTACACCTTC.

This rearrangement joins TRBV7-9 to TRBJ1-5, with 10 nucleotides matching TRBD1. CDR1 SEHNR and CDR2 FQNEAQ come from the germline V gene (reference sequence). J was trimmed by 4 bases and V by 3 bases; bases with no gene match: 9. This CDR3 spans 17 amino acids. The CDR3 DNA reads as TGTGCCAGCAGCTTGGGGACAGGGGTCGACCTAAATCAGCCCCAGCATTTT. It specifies CASSLGTGVDLNQPQHF.

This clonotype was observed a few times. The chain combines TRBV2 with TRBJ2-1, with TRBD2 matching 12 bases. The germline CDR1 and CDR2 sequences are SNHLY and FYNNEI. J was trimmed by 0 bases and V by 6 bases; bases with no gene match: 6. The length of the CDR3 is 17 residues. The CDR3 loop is CASSGLAGTSSYNEQFF. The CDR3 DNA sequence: TGTGCCAGCAGCGGACTAGCGGGAACAAGCTCCTACAATGAGCAGTTCTTC.

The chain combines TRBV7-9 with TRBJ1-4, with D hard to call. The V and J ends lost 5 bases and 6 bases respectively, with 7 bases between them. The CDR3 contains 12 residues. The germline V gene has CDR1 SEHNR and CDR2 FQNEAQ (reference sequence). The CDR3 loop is CASSPADEKLFF. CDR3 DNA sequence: TGTGCCAGCAGCCCCGCGGATGAAAAACTGTTTTTT.

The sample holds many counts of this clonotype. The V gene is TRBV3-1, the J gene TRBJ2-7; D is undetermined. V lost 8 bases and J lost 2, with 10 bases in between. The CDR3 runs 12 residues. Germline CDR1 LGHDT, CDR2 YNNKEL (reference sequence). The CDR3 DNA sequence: TGTGCCAGCGGTTTAAATGCCTACGAGCAGTACTTC. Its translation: CASGLNAYEQYF.

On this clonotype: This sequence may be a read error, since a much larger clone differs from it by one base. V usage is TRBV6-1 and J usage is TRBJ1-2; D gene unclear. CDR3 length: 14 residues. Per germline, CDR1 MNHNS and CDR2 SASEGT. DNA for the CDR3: TGTGCCAGCAGTGAATCTCAGTCCCTCTATGGCCACACCTTC. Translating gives CASSESQSLYGHTF.

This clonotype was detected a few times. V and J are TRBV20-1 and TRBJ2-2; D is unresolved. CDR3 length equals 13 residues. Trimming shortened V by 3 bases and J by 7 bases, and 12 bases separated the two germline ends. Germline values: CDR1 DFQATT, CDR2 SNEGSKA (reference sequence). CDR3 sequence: CSASPTVDGELFF. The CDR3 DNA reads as TGCAGTGCTAGCCCCACTGTCGACGGGGAGCTGTTTTTT.

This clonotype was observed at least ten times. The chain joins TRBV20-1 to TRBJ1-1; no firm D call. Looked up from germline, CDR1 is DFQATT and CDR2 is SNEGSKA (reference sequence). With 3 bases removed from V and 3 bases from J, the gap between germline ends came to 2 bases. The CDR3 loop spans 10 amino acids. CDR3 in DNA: TGCAGTGCTAGCTACACTGAAGCTTTCTTT. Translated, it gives CSASYTEAFF.

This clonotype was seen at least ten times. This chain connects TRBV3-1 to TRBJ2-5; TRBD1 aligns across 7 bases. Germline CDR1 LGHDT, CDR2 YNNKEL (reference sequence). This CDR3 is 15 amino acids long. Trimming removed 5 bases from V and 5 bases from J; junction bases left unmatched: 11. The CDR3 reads CASSSRDRRGETQYF. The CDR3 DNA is TGTGCCAGCAGCAGTAGGGACAGAAGAGGGGAGACCCAGTACTTC.

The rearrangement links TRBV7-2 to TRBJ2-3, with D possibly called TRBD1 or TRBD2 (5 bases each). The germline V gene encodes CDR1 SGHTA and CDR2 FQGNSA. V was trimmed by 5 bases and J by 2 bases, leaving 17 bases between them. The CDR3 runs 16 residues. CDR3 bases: TGTGCCAGCAGCCAACTAGGGGTGTCGATCACAGATACGCAGTATTTT. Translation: CASSQLGVSITDTQYF.

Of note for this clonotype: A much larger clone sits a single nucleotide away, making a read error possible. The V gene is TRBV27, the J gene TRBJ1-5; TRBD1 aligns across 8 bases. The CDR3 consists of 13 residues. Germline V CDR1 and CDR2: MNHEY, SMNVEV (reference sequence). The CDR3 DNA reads TGTGCCAGAGGACAGGGTTGCTATCAGCTCCAGCATTTT. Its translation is CARGQGCYQLQHF.

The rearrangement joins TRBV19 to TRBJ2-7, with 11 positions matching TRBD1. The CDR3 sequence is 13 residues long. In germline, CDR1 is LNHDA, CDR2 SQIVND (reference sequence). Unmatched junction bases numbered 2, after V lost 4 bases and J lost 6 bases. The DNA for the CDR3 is TGTGCCAGTAGTACGGGACAGGGGGGCGAGCAGTACTTC. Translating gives CASSTGQGGEQYF.

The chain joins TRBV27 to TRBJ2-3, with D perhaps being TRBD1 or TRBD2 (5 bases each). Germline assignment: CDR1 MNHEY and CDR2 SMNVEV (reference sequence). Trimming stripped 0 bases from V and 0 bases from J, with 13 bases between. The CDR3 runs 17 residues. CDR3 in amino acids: CASSLSRGTHSTDTQYF. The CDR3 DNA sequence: TGTGCCAGCAGTTTATCGCGAGGGACCCATAGCACAGATACGCAGTATTTT.

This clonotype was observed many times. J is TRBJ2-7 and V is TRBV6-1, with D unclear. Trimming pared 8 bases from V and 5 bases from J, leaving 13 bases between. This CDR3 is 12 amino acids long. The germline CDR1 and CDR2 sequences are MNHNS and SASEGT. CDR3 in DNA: TGTGCCAGCGATGACCGTCGGGACGAGCAGTACTTC. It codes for CASDDRRDEQYF.

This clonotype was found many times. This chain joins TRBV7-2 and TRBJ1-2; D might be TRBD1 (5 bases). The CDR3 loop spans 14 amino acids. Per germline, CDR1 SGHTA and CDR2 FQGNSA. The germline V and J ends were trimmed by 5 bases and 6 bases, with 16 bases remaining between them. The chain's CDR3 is CASSRPTAIDGYTF. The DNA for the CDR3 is TGTGCCAGCAGCCGACCGACAGCTATCGATGGCTACACCTTC.

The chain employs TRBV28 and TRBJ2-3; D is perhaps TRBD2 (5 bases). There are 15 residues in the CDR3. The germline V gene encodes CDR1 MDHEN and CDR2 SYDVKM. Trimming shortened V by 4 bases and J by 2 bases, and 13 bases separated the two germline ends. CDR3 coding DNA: TGTGCCAGCAGTTCGACGGCGGGCCCCACAGATACGCAGTATTTT. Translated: CASSSTAGPTDTQYF.

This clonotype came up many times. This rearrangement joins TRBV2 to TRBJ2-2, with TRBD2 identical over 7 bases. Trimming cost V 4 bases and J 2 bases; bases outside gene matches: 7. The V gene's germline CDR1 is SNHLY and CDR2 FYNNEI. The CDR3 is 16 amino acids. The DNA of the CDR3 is TGTGCCAGCAGTGGGCTAGCGGAGACAAACACCGGGGAGCTGTTTTTT. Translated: CASSGLAETNTGELFF.

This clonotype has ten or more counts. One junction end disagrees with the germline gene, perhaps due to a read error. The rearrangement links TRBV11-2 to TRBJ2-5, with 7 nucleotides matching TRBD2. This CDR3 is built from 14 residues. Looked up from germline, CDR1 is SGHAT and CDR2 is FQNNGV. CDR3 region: CASSLAGVGETQYF. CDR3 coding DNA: TGTGCCAGCAGTTTAGCGGGTGTAGGAGAGACCCAGTACTTC.

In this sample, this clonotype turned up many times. The CDR3 here is CASSPMEASSLFF. CDR3 sequence (DNA): TGTGCCAGCTCACCGATGGAAGCCTCTTCTCTGTTTTTT. This chain connects TRBV18 to TRBJ1-4; no clear D gene. The CDR3 covers 13 residues. Trimming pared 3 bases from V and 14 bases from J, leaving 16 bases between. CDR1 and CDR2 from the germline V gene are KGHSH and LQKENI. The full variable domain, its missing parts supplied by reference TRBV18 and TRBJ1-4, is NAGVMQNPRHLVRRRGQEARLRCSPMKGHSHVYWYRQLPEEGLKFMVYLQKENIIDESGMPKERFSAEFPKEGPSILRIQQVVRGDSAAYFCASSPMEASSLFFGSGTQLSVL.

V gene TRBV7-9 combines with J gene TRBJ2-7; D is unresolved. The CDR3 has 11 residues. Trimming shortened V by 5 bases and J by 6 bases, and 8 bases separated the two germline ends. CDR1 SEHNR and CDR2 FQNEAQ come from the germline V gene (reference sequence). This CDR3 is CASSGLSEQYF. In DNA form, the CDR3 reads TGTGCCAGCAGCGGCCTCTCCGAGCAGTACTTC. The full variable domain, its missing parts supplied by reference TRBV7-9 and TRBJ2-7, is DTGVSQNPRHKITKRGQNVTFRCDPISEHNRLYWYRQTLGQGPEFLTYFQNEAQLEKSRLLSDRFSAERPKGSFSTLEIQRTEQGDSAMYLCASSGLSEQYFGPGTRLTVT.

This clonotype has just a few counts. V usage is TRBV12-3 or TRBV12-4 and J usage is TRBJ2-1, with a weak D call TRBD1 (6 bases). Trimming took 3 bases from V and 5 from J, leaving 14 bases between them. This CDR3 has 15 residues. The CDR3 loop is CASSFGGVRDNEQFF. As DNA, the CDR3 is TGTGCCAGCAGTTTTGGGGGCGTAAGGGACAATGAGCAGTTCTTC.

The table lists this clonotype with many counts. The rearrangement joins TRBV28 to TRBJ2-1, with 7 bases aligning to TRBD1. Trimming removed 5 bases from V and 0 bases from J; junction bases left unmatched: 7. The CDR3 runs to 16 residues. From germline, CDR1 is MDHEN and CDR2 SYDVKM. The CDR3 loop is CASSIPQGSSYNEQFF. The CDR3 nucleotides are TGTGCCAGCAGTATACCACAGGGGAGCTCCTACAATGAGCAGTTCTTC.

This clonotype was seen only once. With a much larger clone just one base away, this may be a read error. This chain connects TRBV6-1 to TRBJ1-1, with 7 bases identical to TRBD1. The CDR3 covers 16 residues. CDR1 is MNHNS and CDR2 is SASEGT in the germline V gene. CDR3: CSSSPSHDRAGAEAFF. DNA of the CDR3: TGTTCCAGCAGTCCATCCCATGACAGGGCTGGGGCTGAAGCTTTCTTT.